The next 2 T cell receptor beta chains were all read from a single sample in a study of human T cells and chemical hapten exposure. TCRdb reprocessed the RACE reads via MiXCR and lists one record per CDR3 protein. This sample carries about 69,000 distinct CDR3 sequences, approximately 10% of them seen once, and the ten largest clones take roughly 7%. The time point was: patch test 2, 6 weeks after DPC sensitization. Treatment reported: therapeutic diphenylcyclopropenone sensitization with weekly scalp DPC. The sample in question was whole blood, obtained in connection with sensitization to the hapten diphenylcyclopropenone (DPC). The receptors here all came from a woman aged 45-65 years with alopecia areata. Some clones in this sample may be carry-over from other donors' samples.

This clonotype has just a few counts. The V call is TRBV3-1, the J call TRBJ2-3; D is perhaps TRBD1 (6 bases). This CDR3 has 14 amino acids. V dropped 1 base and J dropped 6 bases, with 11 bases sitting between them. Germline V CDR1 and CDR2: LGHDT, YNNKEL (reference sequence). This CDR3 reads CASSQGAGADTQYF. The CDR3 DNA sequence: TGTGCCAGCAGCCAAGGTGCAGGGGCTGATACGCAGTATTTT.

A remark on this clonotype: A much larger clone differs from this one at a single base, so this may be a read error. The rearrangement joins TRBV6-1 to TRBJ1-1; D remains unclear. Trimming shortened V by 5 bases and J by 0 bases, and 13 bases separated the two germline ends. Looked up from germline, CDR1 is MNHNS and CDR2 is SASEGT. This CDR3 contains 15 residues. CDR3 sequence reads: CASSSSQKLNTEAFF. In DNA form, the CDR3 reads TGTGCCAGCAGTAGCAGTCAGAAATTGAACACTGAAGCTTTCTTT.